The rows below give T cell receptor beta chains drawn from one sample of a study of blood T cell repertoires in COVID-19. Assay: immunoSEQ multiplex PCR; the TCRdb copy retains only in-frame clones and omits some. In the table there are about 90,000 clones, less than 95% of which are singletons. The sequenced material came from peripheral blood. The receptors shown here come from a middle-aged man with acute or convalescent COVID-19. The CDR3 runs from the conserved cysteine through the conserved F or W. D genes are given only for firm matches.

V: TRBV19
J: TRBJ2-1
D: TRBD1
CDR3: CASSNPGTGRVDEQFF
DNA: TGTGCCAGTAGTAACCCCGGGACAGGGAGGGTAGATGAGCAGTTCTTC

V: TRBV3-1/TRBV3-2
J: TRBJ1-1
D: .
CDR3: CASSPIDTPQGAFF
DNA: TGTGCCAGCAGCCCAATTGACACCCCTCAGGGCGCTTTCTTT

V: TRBV11-3
J: TRBJ2-5
D: .
CDR3: CASGRGWETQYF
DNA: TGTGCCAGCGGCAGGGGTTGGGAGACCCAGTACTTC

V: TRBV19
J: TRBJ1-1
D: TRBD1
CDR3: CASGDSPRGAFF
DNA: TGTGCCAGTGGGGACAGCCCTAGGGGGGCTTTCTTT

V: TRBV6-5
J: TRBJ1-6
D: .
CDR3: CASSRNRDYNSPLHF
DNA: TGTGCCAGCAGCCGGAACCGGGACTATAATTCACCCCTCCACTTT

V: TRBV18
J: TRBJ2-1
D: .
CDR3: CASSPLDGGEQFF
DNA: TGTGCCAGCTCACCACTGGATGGAGGTGAGCAGTTCTTC

V: TRBV6-5
J: TRBJ1-2
D: .
CDR3: CASSRQGRDNYGYTF
DNA: TGTGCCAGCAGTCGCCAAGGGCGGGACAACTATGGCTACACCTTC

V: TRBV5-1
J: TRBJ1-3
D: TRBD1
CDR3: CASSLRMVETGGNTIYF
DNA: TGCGCCAGCAGCTTGAGGATGGTGGAGACAGGGGGAAACACCATATATTTT

V: TRBV30
J: TRBJ1-4
D: TRBD1
CDR3: CAWSVLRGQEKLFF
DNA: TGTGCCTGGAGTGTCCTCAGGGGGCAAGAAAAACTGTTTTTT

V: TRBV10-2
J: TRBJ1-2
D: .
CDR3: CASSRAGRFFSGYTF
DNA: TGCGCCTCATCTAGGGCAGGGCGGTTTTTTAGTGGCTACACCTTC

V: TRBV24-1
J: TRBJ1-2
D: TRBD1
CDR3: CAAANALRGRGYTF
DNA: TGTGCCGCCGCTAACGCGTTAAGGGGGCGCGGCTACACCTTC

V: TRBV30
J: TRBJ1-1
D: TRBD1
CDR3: CAWRVRGRTEAFF
DNA: TGTGCCTGGAGAGTCAGGGGGAGAACTGAAGCTTTCTTT

V: TRBV4-1
J: TRBJ1-5
D: .
CDR3: CASSGTGGWQPQHF
DNA: TGCGCCAGCAGCGGAACCGGGGGTTGGCAGCCCCAGCATTTT

V: TRBV5-5
J: TRBJ2-4
D: .
CDR3: CASSLFGKNIQYF
DNA: TGTGCCAGCAGCTTGTTCGGGAAGAACATTCAGTACTTC

V: TRBV5-6
J: TRBJ1-5
D: .
CDR3: CASSFWDYSNQPQHF
DNA: TGTGCCAGCAGCTTTTGGGACTATAGCAATCAGCCCCAGCATTTT